Listed below are T cell receptor beta chains from one sample, sequenced in a study of T cell responses to AZD1222 COVID-19 vaccine. The protocol was immunoSEQ multiplex PCR, while the TCRdb copy is restricted to in-frame clones and leaves out a portion. The repertoire includes some 120,000 clones, roughly 84% of them detected once, and about 27% sits in the top ten. The input for sequencing was peripheral blood, taken 28 days after the second AZD1222 dose. The source of these receptors is an adult who received the AZD1222 COVID-19 vaccine. The CDR3 runs from the conserved cysteine through the conserved F or W. The D gene is left open where the match is weak. The listing skips clone size in some rows; elsewhere it reads once, few, many or a size class.

CDR3 protein,CDR3 DNA,D gene,V gene,CDR3 length,clone size,J gene
CASSLSGGYTEAFF,TGTGCCAGCAGTTTATCCGGGGGGTACACTGAAGCTTTCTTT,NA,TRBV28,14,NA,TRBJ1-1
CASSRAGVTEAFF,TGTGCCAGCAGCCGGGCAGGGGTGACTGAAGCTTTCTTT,NA,TRBV6-5,13,once,TRBJ1-1
CASSTSKGDSPLHF,TGTGCCAGTAGCACGTCTAAAGGGGATTCACCCCTCCACTTT,NA,TRBV19,14,NA,TRBJ1-6
CSAHRADTQYF,TGCAGTGCGCACAGGGCAGATACGCAGTATTTT,NA,TRBV20-1,11,NA,TRBJ2-3
CAIGKGQGSHNEQFF,TGTGCCATCGGAAAGGGACAGGGCTCCCACAATGAGCAGTTCTTC,TRBD1,TRBV10-3,15,NA,TRBJ2-1
CAWRQTGGEGIYRREQFF,TGTGCCTGGAGACAGACAGGGGGCGAAGGGATCTATAGAAGGGAGCAGTTCTTC,TRBD1,TRBV30,18,once,TRBJ2-1
CASSPRPYINEKLFF,TGTGCCAGCAGCCCACGACCCTATATTAATGAAAAACTGTTTTTT,NA,TRBV9,15,NA,TRBJ1-4
CASSDEGVTGFLYF,TGTGCCAGCAGTGACGAAGGGGTGACAGGATTCCTGTATTTT,NA,TRBV6-4,14,NA,TRBJ2-3
CASSLVGSTYEQYF,TGCGCCAGCAGCTTGGTAGGGAGTACCTACGAGCAGTACTTC,NA,TRBV5-1,14,NA,TRBJ2-7
CASTPKQVWNVNTEAFF,TGTGCCAGTACTCCCAAACAGGTTTGGAATGTGAACACTGAAGCTTTCTTT,NA,TRBV19,17,NA,TRBJ1-1
CATSKATEAFF,TGTGCCACCTCCAAAGCCACTGAAGCTTTCTTT,NA,TRBV10-3,11,NA,TRBJ1-1
CSATRQGLNTEAFF,TGCAGCGCAACGCGACAGGGATTGAACACTGAAGCTTTCTTT,TRBD1,TRBV29-1,14,NA,TRBJ1-1
CASSPVGAKETQYF,TGTGCCAGCAGCCCCGTGGGAGCAAAAGAGACCCAGTACTTC,NA,TRBV7-9,14,NA,TRBJ2-5
CASSYFLAGGQENIQYF,TGTGCCAGCAGTTACTTTCTAGCGGGGGGGCAGGAAAACATTCAGTACTTC,TRBD2,TRBV6-2/TRBV6-3,17,NA,TRBJ2-4
CASSVTGMTGYTF,TGTGCCAGCAGCGTAACCGGGATGACCGGCTACACCTTC,NA,TRBV7-2,13,NA,TRBJ1-2
CASSQYHTGGVTDTQYF,TGTGCCAGCAGCCAGTACCATACCGGGGGTGTGACAGATACGCAGTATTTT,NA,TRBV5-6,17,NA,TRBJ2-3
CASSLLAGPETQYF,TGTGCCAGCAGCCTCCTAGCGGGGCCAGAGACCCAGTACTTC,TRBD2,TRBV3-1/TRBV3-2,14,NA,TRBJ2-5
CASSLSAGNTEAFF,TGTGCCAGCAGCTTGAGTGCGGGAAACACTGAAGCTTTCTTT,NA,TRBV5-4,14,NA,TRBJ1-1
CASSLQQGSFGGELFF,TGCGCCAGCAGCTTGCAGCAGGGGTCCTTCGGCGGGGAGCTGTTTTTT,NA,TRBV5-1,16,NA,TRBJ2-2
CSTRDRGTGAYEQYF,TGCAGCACGCGGGACAGGGGTACGGGGGCCTACGAGCAGTACTTC,TRBD1,TRBV29-1,15,NA,TRBJ2-7
CASSPLVGGTENGYTF,TGTGCCAGCTCACCACTAGTTGGAGGGACGGAGAATGGCTACACCTTC,NA,TRBV18,16,NA,TRBJ1-2
CASTFTAGQVEQYF,TGTGCCAGCACCTTCACGGCAGGGCAGGTCGAGCAGTACTTC,NA,TRBV28,14,NA,TRBJ2-7
CASSTSGGSYNEQFF,TGTGCCAGCAGTACTAGCGGGGGGTCCTACAATGAGCAGTTCTTC,TRBD2,TRBV6-5,15,once,TRBJ2-1
CASILREALSYGYTF,TGTGCCAGCATACTCAGGGAGGCTTTGAGCTATGGCTACACCTTC,NA,TRBV2,15,NA,TRBJ1-2
CASSVRLAGDRTGELFF,TGTGCCAGCAGTGTACGACTAGCGGGGGATCGGACCGGGGAGCTGTTTTTT,TRBD2,TRBV6-1,17,NA,TRBJ2-2
CATRKRGTNTEAFF,TGTGCCACCAGGAAGAGGGGTACGAACACTGAAGCTTTCTTT,NA,TRBV15,14,NA,TRBJ1-1
CASSEFLSTDTQYF,TGTGCCAGCAGTGAATTTCTGTCGACCGATACGCAGTATTTT,NA,TRBV2,14,NA,TRBJ2-3
CATQGGKDNQPQHF,TGTGCCACCCAGGGGGGGAAGGATAATCAGCCCCAGCATTTT,TRBD1,TRBV27,14,once,TRBJ1-5